This TCR beta chain appears in the sequencing data of a study of T cells in Graves' hyperthyroidism and ophthalmopathy. Whole-study findings and limits: Researchers found most expanded thyroid clonotypes above 0.001 in blood as well.

About this clonotype: Its antigen is still unknown.

Out of more than 8 ml of fresh peripheral blood came the PBMCs. RNA transcripts gave rise to amplified TCR beta CDR3 regions. First-round RT-PCR targeting the TCR CDR3 was performed with the HTBI primer set. TCRdb processed the multiplex PCR reads anew with MiXCR; each CDR3 protein has one entry. Of fewer than 450,000 distinct CDR3 sequences in the sample, 15% to 20% were seen once. The CDR3 spans 16 residues. Per the germline V gene, CDR1 is MGHRA and CDR2 is YSYEKL. Trimming cost V 0 bases and J 1 base, with 11 bases left between them. The TCR comes from a woman in her twenties or thirties with Graves' hyperthyroidism that later progressed to Graves' ophthalmopathy. Sequencing was done on a sample of blood. The chain couples TRBV4-1 to TRBJ2-3; D uncertain. CDR3 bases: TGCGCCAGCAGCCAAGATCCCGCAATCCGCACAGATACGCAGTATTTT. Translation: CASSQDPAIRTDTQYF.